This T cell receptor beta chain was sequenced for a study of vaccination effects on CD4 cells after COVID-19. The CDR3 is 16 residues long. The germline CDR1 and CDR2 sequences are SNHLY and FYNNEI. With V trimmed by 2 bases and J by 12 bases, 15 bases remained unmatched. Turning to this clone: Its cognate antigen is unknown.

The repertoire was sequenced with immunoSEQ multiplex PCR; TCRdb's copy has only in-frame clones and lacks some. The table shows some 59,000 clones, with 65% to 90% occurring only once. Antigen-specific CD4+ T cells were expanded with viral peptide pools in the ViraFEST assay before sequencing. The culture ran for around ten days before CD4+ T cells were isolated. The sequence was obtained from a human donor who received a COVID-19 vaccine. V is TRBV2 and J is TRBJ1-4; 7 nucleotides agree with TRBD1. Sequenced material: CD4+ T cells from PBMCs cultured with HCoV-229E spike peptides, taken before COVID-19 vaccination. Here the CDR3 reads CASSELGPSTGNELFF. The DNA for the CDR3 is TGTGCCAGCAGTGAATTGGGGCCCTCGACAGGGAACGAACTGTTTTTT.